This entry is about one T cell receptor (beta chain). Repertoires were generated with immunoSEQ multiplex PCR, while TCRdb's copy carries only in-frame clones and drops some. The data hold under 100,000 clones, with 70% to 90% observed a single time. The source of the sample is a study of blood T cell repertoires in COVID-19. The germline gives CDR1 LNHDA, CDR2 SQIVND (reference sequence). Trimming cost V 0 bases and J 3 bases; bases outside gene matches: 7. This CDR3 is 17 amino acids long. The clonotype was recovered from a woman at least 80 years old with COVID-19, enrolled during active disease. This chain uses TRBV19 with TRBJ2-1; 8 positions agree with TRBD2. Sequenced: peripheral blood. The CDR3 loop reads CASSIDFSGARYNEQFF. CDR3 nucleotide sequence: TGTGCCAGTAGTATAGATTTTAGCGGGGCCCGCTACAATGAGCAGTTCTTC.